The 25 T cell receptor beta chains given below trace back to one sample, sequenced in a study of shared clonotypes between healthy human individuals. The data were produced by immunoSEQ multiplex PCR, yet TCRdb's version contains in-frame clones alone and is incomplete. The sample gives around 980,000 clones, about 80% of which show up once; around 0.6% is in the top ten. Sequencing was performed on memory CD4+ T cells from PBMCs. The subset is: CD45RA-negative fraction. All receptors derive from a man younger than 35 in good health. Some clones in this sample may be carry-over from other donors' samples.

The chain joins TRBV7-7 to TRBJ2-7, with D perhaps assigned TRBD1 or TRBD2 (5 bases each). The V end lost 2 bases, the J end lost 2 bases, and 13 bases lay between the germline ends. The CDR3 is 15 residues long. Germline assignment: CDR1 SSHAT and CDR2 FNYEAQ (reference sequence). CDR3 bases: TGTGCCAGCAGCTTAAGGCTGGGGGACGCCTACGAGCAGTACTTC. Encoded protein: CASSLRLGDAYEQYF.

This chain links TRBV29-1 with TRBJ2-2; D unresolved. V shed 4 bases and J shed 2 bases, with 11 bases lying between them. CDR3 size: 14 residues. Germline V gene lookup returns CDR1 SQVTM and CDR2 ANQGSEA. DNA of the CDR3: TGCAGCGTTGCGGAGAGCCTCAACACCGGGGAGCTGTTTTTT. This codes for CSVAESLNTGELFF.

A note on this clone: Other DNA sequences in this specimen translate into the identical CDR3. This chain connects TRBV7-9 to TRBJ2-3; D possibly corresponds to TRBD2 (6 bases). CDR1 is SEHNR and CDR2 is FQNEAQ in the germline V gene (reference sequence). With 5 bases removed from V and 4 bases from J, the gap between germline ends came to 10 bases. The CDR3 is 13 amino acids. CDR3 coding DNA: TGTGCCAGCAGCCTCGGGAGCGCAGATACGCAGTATTTT. Translated: CASSLGSADTQYF.

This rearrangement joins TRBV28 to TRBJ1-6; D gene ambiguous. V gave up 3 bases and J gave up 9 bases, with 12 bases separating them. Germline CDR1 MDHEN, CDR2 SYDVKM. CDR3 length equals 14 residues. The CDR3 nucleotides are TGTGCCAGCAGTTTGACCGAAATAGCTTCACCCCTCCACTTT. Its protein is CASSLTEIASPLHF.

Worth noting for this clone: A much larger clone differs by one base, so this may be a read error. The sample holds other DNA sequences that translate to the same CDR3. The chain combines TRBV5-6 with TRBJ2-7, with TRBD1 matching 10 bases. The V segment lost 4 bases and the J segment 7 bases; nucleotides outside the gene matches: 5. The CDR3 is 13 amino acids. Per the germline V gene, CDR1 is SGHDT and CDR2 is YYEEEE. DNA for the CDR3: TGTGCCAGCAGCCTGGGGGACAGGGGTGAGCAGTACTTC. Amino acids: CASSLGDRGEQYF.

This chain joins TRBV7-8 and TRBJ2-1; TRBD2 agrees at 13 bases. Germline values: CDR1 SGHVS, CDR2 FQNEAQ. V shed 5 bases, J shed 1 base, and the junction held 5 bases outside the gene matches. CDR3 length: 17 amino acids. The CDR3 nucleotides read TGTGCCAGCAGCAGACGGGGACTAGCGGGATCCTACAATGAGCAGTTCTTC. It encodes CASSRRGLAGSYNEQFF.

This clone turned up a few times. The gene calls are TRBV2 and TRBJ2-3, with 10 bases aligning to TRBD2. Per the germline V gene, CDR1 is SNHLY and CDR2 is FYNNEI. The CDR3 covers 15 residues. V was clipped by 6 bases and J by 5 bases; unmatched bases: 8. CDR3 sequence: CASSRTSGPGDTQYF. DNA of the CDR3: TGTGCCAGCAGCCGGACTAGCGGCCCCGGAGATACGCAGTATTTT.

The J gene is TRBJ2-3, the V gene TRBV5-1; perhaps D is TRBD1 or TRBD2 (6 bases each). Deletions cut 6 bases from V and 4 bases from J, with 15 bases between. The CDR3 is 14 residues long. Germline CDR1 and CDR2: SGHRS and YFSETQ. CDR3 region: CASTTGAGPDTQYF. CDR3 in DNA: TGCGCCAGCACCACGGGGGCAGGCCCAGATACGCAGTATTTT.

The CDR3 sequence: CASAKGENYGYTF. CDR3 DNA: TGTGCCTCGGCTAAAGGGGAAAACTATGGCTACACCTTC. The chain links TRBV30 to TRBJ1-2; TRBD1 is a possible D gene (5 bases). There are 13 residues in the CDR3. The ends were cut back, 7 bases at V and 2 bases at J, with 14 bases in the middle. From germline, CDR1 is GTSNPN and CDR2 SVGIG (reference sequence).

As for this clone: This may stem from a read error, because a much larger clone lies one nucleotide away. The identical CDR3 is also encoded by other nucleotide sequences in the sample. The V call is TRBV6-1, the J call TRBJ2-4; D remains ambiguous. This CDR3 is 13 amino acids long. Trimming removed 4 bases at V and 4 bases at J, with 8 bases between. Germline V gene data show CDR1 as MNHNS and CDR2 as SASEGT. The CDR3 nucleotides read TGTGCCAGCAGTGTTCGGCAGAAAAACATTCAGTACTTC. This encodes CASSVRQKNIQYF.

This chain links TRBV7-9 with TRBJ1-4, with 12 bases fitting TRBD1. The CDR3 length is 14 residues. Per germline, CDR1 SEHNR and CDR2 FQNEAQ (reference sequence). J gave up 10 bases and V 5 bases, and 5 bases lay outside the gene matches. The DNA of the CDR3 is TGTGCCAGCAGCGGGGACAGGGGGCTAGTAAAACTGTTTTTT. Translated: CASSGDRGLVKLFF.

The chain recombines TRBV11-1 with TRBJ2-7; tentative D call: TRBD1 (6 bases). CDR3 length: 13 amino acids. The germline CDR1 and CDR2 sequences are SGHAT and FQDESV (reference sequence). Between the trimmed V and J ends, which lost 2 bases and 12 bases, there was a span of 17 bases. CDR3 nucleotides: TGTGCCAGCAGCTTATTAGAGGGTGACAGGCCGTACTTC. Its translation: CASSLLEGDRPYF.

This rearrangement joins TRBV29-1 to TRBJ1-2; unclear D gene. The length of the CDR3 is 10 residues. Germline CDR1 SQVTM, CDR2 ANQGSEA. The germline V and J ends were trimmed by 3 bases and 6 bases, with 5 bases remaining between them. The CDR3 region has the DNA TGCAGCGTTGATATGGATGGCTACACCTTC. This encodes CSVDMDGYTF.

The sample holds a few counts of this clone. This chain joins TRBV28 and TRBJ1-2; possible D gene TRBD1, 5 bases. Germline CDR1 and CDR2: MDHEN and SYDVKM. The CDR3 has 14 residues. Trimming removed 5 bases from V and 0 bases from J, with 10 bases in between. The CDR3 region has the DNA TGTGCCAGCAGTCCGACAGCGTCTAACTATGGCTACACCTTC. Translating it yields CASSPTASNYGYTF.

The chain is built from TRBV28 and TRBJ1-1, with D possibly being TRBD1 (6 bases). The CDR3 is made up of 14 amino acids. V lost 3 bases and J 4 bases, leaving 12 bases between the germline ends. Germline CDR1 MDHEN, CDR2 SYDVKM. The CDR3 nucleotides read TGTGCCAGCAGTTTTCGCCACAGGGTCACTGAAGCTTTCTTT. It specifies CASSFRHRVTEAFF.

The J gene is TRBJ2-3, the V gene TRBV6-5, with D perhaps TRBD2 (5 bases). This CDR3 region has 16 residues. Germline lookup yields CDR1 MNHEY and CDR2 SVGAGI. Trimming shortened V by 4 bases and J by 0 bases, and 14 bases separated the two germline ends. CDR3 region: CASSSIRGSSTDTQYF. The CDR3 region has the DNA TGTGCCAGCAGTTCCATCCGGGGATCTAGCACAGATACGCAGTATTTT.

The gene calls are TRBV7-8 and TRBJ1-1, with D perhaps matching TRBD1 (5 bases). V lost 1 base to trimming and J lost 2 bases, with 14 bases between them. Germline V gene data show CDR1 as SGHVS and CDR2 as FQNEAQ. CDR3 length equals 16 residues. The CDR3 is CASSLVPMGVNTEAFF. DNA of the CDR3: TGTGCCAGCAGCTTAGTCCCGATGGGGGTAAACACTGAAGCTTTCTTT. The whole variable domain, filled in from reference TRBV7-8 and TRBJ1-1, reads GAGVSQSPRYKVAKRGQDVALRCDPISGHVSLFWYQQALGQGPEFLTYFQNEAQLDKSGLPSDRFFAERPEGSVSTLKIQRTQQEDSAVYLCASSLVPMGVNTEAFFGQGTRLTVV.

The chain is built from TRBV11-2 and TRBJ1-1; D remains unclear. Germline CDR1 is SGHAT and CDR2 is FQNNGV. The length of the CDR3 is 13 residues. With 0 bases removed from V and 4 bases from J, the gap between germline ends came to 6 bases. The CDR3 DNA is TGTGCCAGCAGCTTAGACCTGAGCACTGAAGCTTTCTTT. Protein sequence: CASSLDLSTEAFF.

This clone was picked up one time. The V and J genes are TRBV2 and TRBJ1-1; D not resolved. The CDR3 extends over 13 amino acids. Germline V gene sequence: CDR1 SNHLY, CDR2 FYNNEI. The ends were cut back, 2 bases at V and 5 bases at J, with 9 bases in the middle. The CDR3 is CASSEQRETEAFF. The CDR3 nucleotides are TGTGCCAGCAGTGAACAACGGGAGACTGAAGCTTTCTTT.

The chain recombines TRBV6-1 with TRBJ1-3; D unresolved. Trimming pared 6 bases from V and 3 bases from J, leaving 6 bases between. The CDR3 contains 12 residues. Germline assignment: CDR1 MNHNS and CDR2 SASEGT. Here the CDR3 reads CASSENGNTIYF. The CDR3 bases are TGTGCCAGCAGCGAAAATGGAAACACCATATATTTT.

The gene calls are TRBV30 and TRBJ2-5, with D maybe TRBD2 (7 bases). The DNA matches TRBJ2-7 better at its end, which makes the J call doubtful. Germline values: CDR1 GTSNPN, CDR2 SVGIG (reference sequence). The CDR3 has 14 amino acids. In DNA form, the CDR3 reads TGTGCCGGGACCTTCGGGGGGCTGGCCTACGAGCAGTACTTC. The encoded protein is CAGTFGGLAYEQYF.

V gene TRBV28 combines with J gene TRBJ1-3; D is unclear. From germline, CDR1 is MDHEN and CDR2 SYDVKM. This CDR3 comprises 11 residues. Trimming pared 5 bases from V and 8 bases from J, leaving 7 bases between. CDR3 coding DNA: TGTGCCAGCAGTGCCCCGTACACCATATATTTT. Residues: CASSAPYTIYF.

V and J are TRBV5-1 and TRBJ2-7; unclear D gene. CDR1 is SGHRS and CDR2 is YFSETQ in the germline V gene. V gave up 1 base and J gave up 0 bases, with 14 bases separating them. There are 16 residues in the CDR3. CDR3 sequence reads: CASSLMGRFSSYEQYF. The CDR3 region has the DNA TGCGCCAGCAGCTTGATGGGTCGCTTTAGCTCCTACGAGCAGTACTTC.

This clone was observed a single time. A far larger clone is off by one base, so a read error is likely. V is TRBV28 and J is TRBJ2-7; a possible D gene is TRBD2 (7 bases). The CDR3 spans 14 residues. The V end was cut by 7 bases, the J end by 8 bases, with 21 bases between. In germline, CDR1 is MDHEN, CDR2 SYDVKM. CDR3 in DNA: TGTGCCAGCAAAGTAGGGGGGGCCGATCACAAGCAGTACTTC. It is translated as CASKVGGADHKQYF.

This chain links TRBV6-5 with TRBJ1-3; a weak D match, TRBD1 (6 bases). This CDR3 spans 13 amino acids. Trimming pared 4 bases from V and 4 bases from J, leaving 8 bases between. Germline lookup yields CDR1 MNHEY and CDR2 SVGAGI. The CDR3 protein is CASSLDSGNTIYF. CDR3 coding DNA: TGTGCCAGCAGTTTGGACAGCGGAAACACCATATATTTT.